These 2 T cell receptor beta chains were sequenced from one sample in a study of blood T cell repertoires in COVID-19. Data came from immunoSEQ multiplex PCR; TCRdb stores just in-frame clones and leaves some out. The sample has roughly 670,000 clones, 90% seen once; the top ten hold 0.2% to 0.3%. Sequenced: peripheral blood. These receptors were obtained from a woman between 18 and 29 years old with acute or convalescent COVID-19.

This chain uses TRBV14 with TRBJ2-7, with D possibly matching TRBD1 (6 bases). The germline V gene encodes CDR1 SGHDN and CDR2 FVKESK. CDR3 size: 15 residues. Trimming pared 5 bases from V and 4 bases from J, leaving 18 bases between. CDR3 bases: TGTGCCAGCAGCACGACAGGATTGGCCTTATACGAGCAGTACTTC. Protein sequence: CASSTTGLALYEQYF.

The chain carries TRBV10-3 and TRBJ1-1; unclear D gene. This CDR3 spans 12 amino acids. Deletions cut 6 bases from V and 1 base from J, with 6 bases between. Germline V gene lookup returns CDR1 ENHRY and CDR2 SYGVKD. CDR3 sequence (DNA): TGTGCCATCAGCAGAGGGAACACTGAAGCTTTCTTT. Protein: CAISRGNTEAFF.